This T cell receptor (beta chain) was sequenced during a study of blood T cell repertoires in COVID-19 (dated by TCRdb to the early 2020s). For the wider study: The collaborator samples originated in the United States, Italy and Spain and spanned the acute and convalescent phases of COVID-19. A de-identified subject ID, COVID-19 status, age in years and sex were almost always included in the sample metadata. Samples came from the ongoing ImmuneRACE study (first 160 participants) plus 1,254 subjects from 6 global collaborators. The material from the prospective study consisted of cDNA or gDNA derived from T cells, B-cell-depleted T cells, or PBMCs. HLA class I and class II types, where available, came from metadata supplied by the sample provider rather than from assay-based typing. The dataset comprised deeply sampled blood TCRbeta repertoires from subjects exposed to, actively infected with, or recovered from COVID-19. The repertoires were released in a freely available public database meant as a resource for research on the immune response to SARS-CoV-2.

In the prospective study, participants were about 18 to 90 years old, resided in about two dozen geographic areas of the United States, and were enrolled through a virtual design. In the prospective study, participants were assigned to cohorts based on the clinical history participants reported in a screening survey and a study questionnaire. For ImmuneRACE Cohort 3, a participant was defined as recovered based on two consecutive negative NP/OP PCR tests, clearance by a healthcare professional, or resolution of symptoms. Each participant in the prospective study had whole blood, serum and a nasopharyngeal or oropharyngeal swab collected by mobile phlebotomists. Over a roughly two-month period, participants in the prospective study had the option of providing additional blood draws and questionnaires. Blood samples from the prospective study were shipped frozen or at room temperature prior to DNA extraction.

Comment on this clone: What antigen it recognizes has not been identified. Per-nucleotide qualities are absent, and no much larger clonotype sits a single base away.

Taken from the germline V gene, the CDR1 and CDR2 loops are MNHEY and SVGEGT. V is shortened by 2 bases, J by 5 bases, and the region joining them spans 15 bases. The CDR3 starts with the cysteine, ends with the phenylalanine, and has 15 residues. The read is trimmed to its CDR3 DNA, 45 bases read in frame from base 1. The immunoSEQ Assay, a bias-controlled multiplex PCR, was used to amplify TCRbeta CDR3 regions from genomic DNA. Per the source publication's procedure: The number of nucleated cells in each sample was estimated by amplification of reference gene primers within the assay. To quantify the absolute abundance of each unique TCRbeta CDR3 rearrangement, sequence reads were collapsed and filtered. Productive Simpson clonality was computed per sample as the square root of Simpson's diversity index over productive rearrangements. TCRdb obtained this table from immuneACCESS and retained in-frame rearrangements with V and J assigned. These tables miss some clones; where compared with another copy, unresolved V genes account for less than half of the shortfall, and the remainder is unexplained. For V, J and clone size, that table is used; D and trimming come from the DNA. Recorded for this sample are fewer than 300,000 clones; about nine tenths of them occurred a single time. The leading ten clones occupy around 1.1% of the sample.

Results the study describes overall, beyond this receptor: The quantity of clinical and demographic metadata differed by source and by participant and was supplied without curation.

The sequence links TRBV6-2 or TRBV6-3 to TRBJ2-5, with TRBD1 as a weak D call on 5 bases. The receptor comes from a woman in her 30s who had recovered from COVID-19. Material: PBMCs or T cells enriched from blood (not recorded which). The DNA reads TGTGCCAGCAGTTACATATGGGGCCCGCGGGAGACCCAGTACTTC. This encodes CASSYIWGPRETQYF.